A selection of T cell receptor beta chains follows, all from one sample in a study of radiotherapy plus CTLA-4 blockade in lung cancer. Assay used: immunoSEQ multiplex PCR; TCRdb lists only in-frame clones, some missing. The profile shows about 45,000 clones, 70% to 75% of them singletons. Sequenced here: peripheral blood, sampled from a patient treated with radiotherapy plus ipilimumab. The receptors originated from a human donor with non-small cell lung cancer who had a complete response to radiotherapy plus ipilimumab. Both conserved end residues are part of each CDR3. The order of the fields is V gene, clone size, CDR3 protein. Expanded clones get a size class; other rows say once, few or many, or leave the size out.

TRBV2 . CANGEGYEQYF
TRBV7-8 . CASSLVMTAGEQYF
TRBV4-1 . CASSQDLQLSYEQYF
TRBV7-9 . CASSFDLGQGTYEQYF
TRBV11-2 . CASSSRFGMATDTQYF
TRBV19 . CASSIAPRQASNQPQHF
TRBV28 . CASSLRVEKLFF
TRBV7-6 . CASSLAAAGVTYNEQFF
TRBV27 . CASSPPTRTEQYF
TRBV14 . CASSQWGEYGYTF
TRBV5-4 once CASSLGGTGGAGNTIYF
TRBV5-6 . CASSVGPTGSNEQYF
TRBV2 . CASSLNRGSNYGYTF
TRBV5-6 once CASSLRDRDYEQYF
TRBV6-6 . CASTPGQNYGYTF
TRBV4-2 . CASSQRGQTTEAFF
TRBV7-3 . CASSRTSGGYNEQFF
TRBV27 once CASSPILGWNEQFF
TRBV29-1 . CSVVRQGYGYTF
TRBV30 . CAWTPELAYEQYF
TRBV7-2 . CASSQGLAGGRETQYF
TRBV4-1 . CASSPQQNNQPQHF
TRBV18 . CASSPTSGSWVVNEQFF
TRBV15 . CATSRDRWGGAFNEQFF
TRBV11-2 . CASSLTGGTSGANVLTF
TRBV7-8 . CASSYRRPTTGDTQYF
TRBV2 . CASSGNLVQPQHF
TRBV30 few CAWSGTSVENEQFF
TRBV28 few CASRTVLALEQYF
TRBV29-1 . CSVTSDSSTDTQYF
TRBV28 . CASNEFEGGYNSPLHF
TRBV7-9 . CASSLGAQSSGNTIYF
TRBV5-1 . CASSSTPGNTGELFF
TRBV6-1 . CASCRARGNTIYF
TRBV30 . CAWSAGGWAQHF
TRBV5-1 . CASSLGSGQSTGELFF
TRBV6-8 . CASSYVETSYNEQFF
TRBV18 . CASSHAGQGTYNEQFF
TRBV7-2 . CASSLDSTIPNEQFF
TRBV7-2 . CASSLLPSGGEQFF